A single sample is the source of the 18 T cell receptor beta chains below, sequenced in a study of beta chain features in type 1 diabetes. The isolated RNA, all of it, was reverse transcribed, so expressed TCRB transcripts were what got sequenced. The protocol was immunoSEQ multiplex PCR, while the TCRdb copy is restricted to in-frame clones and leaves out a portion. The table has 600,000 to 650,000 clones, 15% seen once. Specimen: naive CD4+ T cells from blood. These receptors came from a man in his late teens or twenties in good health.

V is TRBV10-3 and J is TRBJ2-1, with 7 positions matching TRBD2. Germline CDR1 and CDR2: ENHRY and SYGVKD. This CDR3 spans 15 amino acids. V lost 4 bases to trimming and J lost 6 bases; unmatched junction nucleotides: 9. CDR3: CAISGSGLVRNEQFF. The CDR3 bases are TGTGCCATCAGTGGTTCTGGACTAGTGCGCAATGAGCAGTTCTTC.

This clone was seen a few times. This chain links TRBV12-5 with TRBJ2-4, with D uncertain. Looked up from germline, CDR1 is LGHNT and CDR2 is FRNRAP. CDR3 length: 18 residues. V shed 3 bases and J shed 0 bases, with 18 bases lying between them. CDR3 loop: CASGLLFRNTLAKNIQYF. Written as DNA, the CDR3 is TGTGCTAGTGGTTTATTGTTCCGCAACACCCTAGCCAAAAACATTCAGTACTTC.

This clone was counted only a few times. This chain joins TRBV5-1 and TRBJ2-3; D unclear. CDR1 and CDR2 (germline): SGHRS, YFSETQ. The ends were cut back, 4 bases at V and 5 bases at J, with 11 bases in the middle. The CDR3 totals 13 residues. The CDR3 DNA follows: TGCGCCAGCAGCCCCCGGGCCGAAGATACGCAGTATTTT. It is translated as CASSPRAEDTQYF. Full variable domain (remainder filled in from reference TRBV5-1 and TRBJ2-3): KAGVTQTPRYLIKTRGQQVTLSCSPISGHRSVSWYQQTPGQGLQFLFEYFSETQRNKGNFPGRFSGRQFSNSRSEMNVSTLELGDSALYLCASSPRAEDTQYFGPGTRLTVL.

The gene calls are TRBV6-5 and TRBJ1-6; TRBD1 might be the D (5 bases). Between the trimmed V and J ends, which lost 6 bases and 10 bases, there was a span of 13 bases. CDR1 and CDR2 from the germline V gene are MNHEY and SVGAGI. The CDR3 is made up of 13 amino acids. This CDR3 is CASSPRQLSPLHF. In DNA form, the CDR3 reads TGTGCCAGCAGCCCAAGACAGTTATCACCCCTCCACTTT.

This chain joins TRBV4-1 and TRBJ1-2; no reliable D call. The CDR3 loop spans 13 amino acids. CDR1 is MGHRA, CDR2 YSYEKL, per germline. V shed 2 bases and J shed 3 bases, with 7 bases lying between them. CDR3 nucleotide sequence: TGCGCCAGCAGCCAAAACGGGGACTATGGCTACACCTTC. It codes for CASSQNGDYGYTF.

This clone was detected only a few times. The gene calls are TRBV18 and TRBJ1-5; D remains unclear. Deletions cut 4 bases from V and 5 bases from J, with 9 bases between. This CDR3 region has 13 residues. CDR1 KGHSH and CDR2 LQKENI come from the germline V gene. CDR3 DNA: TGTGCCAGCTCACAGGCCGGGGATCAGCCCCAGCATTTT. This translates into CASSQAGDQPQHF.

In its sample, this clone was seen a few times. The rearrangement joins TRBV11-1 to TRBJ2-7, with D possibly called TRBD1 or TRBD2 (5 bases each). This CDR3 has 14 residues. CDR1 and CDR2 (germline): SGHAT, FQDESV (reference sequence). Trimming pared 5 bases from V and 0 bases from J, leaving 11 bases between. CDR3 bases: TGTGCCAGCAGCGTCGGGACCGGCTCCTACGAGCAGTACTTC. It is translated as CASSVGTGSYEQYF. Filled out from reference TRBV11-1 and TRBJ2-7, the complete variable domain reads EAEVAQSPRYKITEKSQAVAFWCDPISGHATLYWYRQILGQGPELLVQFQDESVVDDSQLPKDRFSAERLKGVDSTLKIQPAELGDSAMYLCASSVGTGSYEQYFGPGTRLTVT.

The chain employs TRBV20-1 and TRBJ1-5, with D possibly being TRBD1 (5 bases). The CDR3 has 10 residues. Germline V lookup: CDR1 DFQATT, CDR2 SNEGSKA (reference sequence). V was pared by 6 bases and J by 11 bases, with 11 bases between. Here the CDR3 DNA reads TGCAGTGCCGGGGGAGGCGCCCAGCATTTT. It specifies CSAGGGAQHF.

CDR3 nucleotides: TGTGCCAGCAGCCAAGAGCAGAGTGGCCCTGGGGGGGTCGCCCGGAATACGCAGTATTTT. Its translation: CASSQEQSGPGGVARNTQYF. The chain combines TRBV4-2 with TRBJ2-3, with 7 bases fitting TRBD2. CDR1 is LGHNA and CDR2 is YNFKEQ in the germline V gene. This CDR3 region has 20 residues. The V gene end was trimmed by 0 bases and the J gene end by 7 bases; junction bases not matched to a gene: 22.

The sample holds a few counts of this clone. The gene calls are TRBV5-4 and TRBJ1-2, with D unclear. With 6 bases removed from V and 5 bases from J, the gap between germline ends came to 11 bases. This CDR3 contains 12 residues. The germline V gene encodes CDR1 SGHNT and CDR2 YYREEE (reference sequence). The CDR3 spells CASTSRVYGYTF. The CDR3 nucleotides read TGTGCCAGCACCTCTCGGGTTTATGGCTACACCTTC.

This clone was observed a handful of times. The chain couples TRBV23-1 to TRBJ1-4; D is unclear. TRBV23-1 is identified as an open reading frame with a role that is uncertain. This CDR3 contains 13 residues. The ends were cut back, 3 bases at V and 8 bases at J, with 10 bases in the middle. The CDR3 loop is CASSQVLEEKLFF. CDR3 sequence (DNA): TGCGCCAGCAGTCAGGTGCTCGAGGAAAAACTGTTTTTT.

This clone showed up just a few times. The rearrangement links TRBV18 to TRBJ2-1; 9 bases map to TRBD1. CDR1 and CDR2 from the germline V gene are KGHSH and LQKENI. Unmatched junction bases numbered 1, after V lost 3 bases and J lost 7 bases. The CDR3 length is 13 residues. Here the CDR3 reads CASSPGQGNEQFF. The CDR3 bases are TGTGCCAGCTCACCCGGACAGGGGAATGAGCAGTTCTTC.

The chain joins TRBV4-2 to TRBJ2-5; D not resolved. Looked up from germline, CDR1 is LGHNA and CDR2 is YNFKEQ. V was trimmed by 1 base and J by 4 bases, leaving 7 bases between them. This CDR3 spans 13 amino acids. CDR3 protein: CASSQGWRETQYF. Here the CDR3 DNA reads TGTGCCAGCAGCCAAGGCTGGAGAGAGACCCAGTACTTC.

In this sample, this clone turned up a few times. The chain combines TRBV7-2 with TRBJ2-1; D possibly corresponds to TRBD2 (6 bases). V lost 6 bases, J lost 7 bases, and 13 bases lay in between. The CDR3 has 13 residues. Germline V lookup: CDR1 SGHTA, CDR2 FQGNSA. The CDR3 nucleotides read TGTGCCAGCAGGGCTAGCGTTGGAAATGAGCAGTTCTTC. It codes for CASRASVGNEQFF.

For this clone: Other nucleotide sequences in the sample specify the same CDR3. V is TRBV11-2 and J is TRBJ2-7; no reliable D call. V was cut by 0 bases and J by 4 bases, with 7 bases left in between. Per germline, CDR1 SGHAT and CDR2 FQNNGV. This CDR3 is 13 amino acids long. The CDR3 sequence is CASSLDRTYEQYF. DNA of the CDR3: TGTGCCAGCAGCTTAGACAGAACTTACGAGCAGTACTTC.

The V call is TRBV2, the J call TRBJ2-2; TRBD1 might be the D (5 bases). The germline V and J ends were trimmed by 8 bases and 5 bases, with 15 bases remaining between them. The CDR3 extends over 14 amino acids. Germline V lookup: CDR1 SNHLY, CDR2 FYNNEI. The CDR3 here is CASVTESRTGELFF. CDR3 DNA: TGTGCCAGCGTGACAGAGTCAAGGACCGGGGAGCTGTTTTTT. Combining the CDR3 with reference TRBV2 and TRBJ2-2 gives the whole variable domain EPEVTQTPSHQVTQMGQEVILRCVPISNHLYFYWYRQILGQKVEFLVSFYNNEISEKSEIFDDQFSVERPDGSNFTLKIRSTKLEDSAMYFCASVTESRTGELFFGEGSRLTVL.

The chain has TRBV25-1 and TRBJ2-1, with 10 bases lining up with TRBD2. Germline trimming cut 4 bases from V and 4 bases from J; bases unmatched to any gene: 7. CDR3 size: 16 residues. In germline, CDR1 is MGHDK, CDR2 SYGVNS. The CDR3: CASSVSGRARYNEQFF. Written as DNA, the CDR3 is TGTGCCAGCAGTGTCAGCGGGAGGGCCCGGTACAATGAGCAGTTCTTC.

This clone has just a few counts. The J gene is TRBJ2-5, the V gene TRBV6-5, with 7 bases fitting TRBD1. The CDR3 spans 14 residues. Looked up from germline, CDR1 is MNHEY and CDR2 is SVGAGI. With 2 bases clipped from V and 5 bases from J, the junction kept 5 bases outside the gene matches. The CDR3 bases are TGTGCCAGCAGTTACAACAGGGGTTGGGAGACCCAGTACTTC. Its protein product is CASSYNRGWETQYF.